This T cell receptor (beta chain) is from a study of cytomegalovirus exposure and HLA in healthy donors. The wider study: Genotyping of roughly 400 donors showed that about 79% belonged to the Caucasian-associated ancestry cluster.

The PCR used 60 Vbeta and 13 Jbeta primers. TCRdb's table, derived via immunoSEQ multiplex PCR, lists solely in-frame clones and lacks some. The sample yields roughly 160,000 clones, approximately 80% seen once. This clone has just one count. As yet, its antigen is unknown. CDR1 and CDR2 (germline): SGHVS, FQNEAQ. The CDR3 runs 17 residues. J lost 0 bases, V lost 2 bases, and 8 bases had no gene match. General study results and limits: An analysis that was carried out later associated fewer than 20,000 TCR beta sequences with HLA alleles at 0.05 false discovery rate. According to an earlier analysis, most TCR beta V segments yielded productive rearrangements about 90% or about 30% of the time. Available immune exposure information was restricted to CMV serostatus only.

This chain links TRBV7-8 with TRBJ1-1, with 8 nucleotides matching TRBD1. The clonotype was recovered from a man aged 18 to 29 in good health and CMV-seropositive. Sequenced input: PBMCs. CDR3 in DNA: TGTGCCAGCAGCTTATTAGGGACAGGCTTTATGAACACTGAAGCTTTCTTT. Translating it yields CASSLLGTGFMNTEAFF.